A single sample is the source of the 20 T cell receptor beta chains below, sequenced in a study of tumor-infiltrating lymphocytes in primary liver carcinoma. Unsorted whole blood yielded the blood RNA, and germline DNA was also extracted. Total RNA (approximately 500 ng) served as template for TCR beta cDNA synthesis primed by a constant-region primer. Nested multiplex PCR, run for three rounds with slightly modified ARM-PCR, yielded TCR beta libraries. TRBV1-TRBV30 forward primers and a C-beta reverse primer were used in the first two PCR rounds, which each ran for 9 to 10 cycles. Using its own MiXCR run on the multiplex PCR reads, TCRdb lists one record per CDR3 protein. The sample lists 200,000 or so distinct CDR3 sequences, 65% occurring once. Sequenced: peripheral blood. The receptors originated from a woman aged 60-70 years with primary liver carcinoma and hepatitis B virus infection.

In its sample, this clonotype was seen many times. The V and J genes are TRBV5-6 and TRBJ2-7; D may correspond to TRBD1 or TRBD2 (5 bases each). Germline V gene data show CDR1 as SGHDT and CDR2 as YYEEEE. CDR3 length: 14 residues. Trimming pared 4 bases from V and 2 bases from J, leaving 13 bases between. The chain's CDR3 is CASSPRDGTYEQYF. The CDR3, as DNA: TGTGCCAGCAGCCCCCGGGACGGAACCTACGAGCAGTACTTC.

The V and J genes are TRBV11-3 and TRBJ2-3, with D tentatively TRBD1 (6 bases). Germline CDR1 is SGHNT and CDR2 is YENEEA. This CDR3 is 16 amino acids long. V lost 4 bases, J lost 8 bases, and 22 bases lay in between. CDR3 loop: CASSSKGYWDTSTQYF. The CDR3 coding sequence is TGTGCCAGCAGCTCCAAGGGGTATTGGGACACAAGTACGCAGTATTTT.

This clonotype was counted a few times. Since a much larger clone is just one base distant, this may be a read error. This chain connects TRBV6-2 or TRBV6-3 to TRBJ1-1; D remains unclear. Germline values: CDR1 MNHEY, CDR2 SVGEGT. Trimming left V 0 bases short and J 8 bases short, with 19 bases between. There are 16 residues in the CDR3. The CDR3 nucleotides are TGTGCCAGCAGTTACTCGAGGAGGCGTCAGGACTGCGAAGCTTTCTTT. Its protein is CASSYSRRRQDCEAFF.

This clonotype occurred many times. The chain recombines TRBV5-5 with TRBJ1-5; D is uncertain. V gave up 0 bases and J gave up 6 bases, with 10 bases separating them. CDR1 and CDR2 from the germline V gene are SGHKS and YYEKEE (reference sequence). This CDR3 has 14 amino acids. The CDR3: CASSLGRGSQPQHF. The CDR3 nucleotides read TGTGCCAGCAGCTTGGGACGAGGATCTCAGCCCCAGCATTTT. Combining the CDR3 with reference TRBV5-5 and TRBJ1-5 gives the whole variable domain DAGVTQSPTHLIKTRGQQVTLRCSPISGHKSVSWYQQVLGQGPQFIFQYYEKEERGRGNFPDRFSARQFPNYSSELNVNALLLGDSALYLCASSLGRGSQPQHFGDGTRLSIL.

This clonotype has a count of ten or more. V gene TRBV6-5 combines with J gene TRBJ2-5, with unresolved D. The CDR3 is 12 amino acids. Germline CDR1 MNHEY, CDR2 SVGAGI. V shed 4 bases and J shed 5 bases, with 8 bases lying between them. CDR3 sequence (DNA): TGTGCCAGCAGTTCCACTGGGGAGACCCAGTACTTC. Encoded protein: CASSSTGETQYF.

Remarks on this clonotype: A read error may explain this, as a much larger clone is one base away. The chain couples TRBV4-1 to TRBJ2-6; maybe TRBD1 (5 bases). The germline V gene has CDR1 MGHRA and CDR2 YSYEKL. The CDR3 is made up of 16 amino acids. CDR3 sequence (DNA): TGCGCCAGCAGCCACCCCCGGAACTCTGGGGCCAAGGTCCTGACTTTC. Its protein is CASSHPRNSGAKVLTF.

In its sample, this clonotype was seen once. The rearrangement links TRBV18 to TRBJ1-6; 7 nucleotides align to TRBD1. In germline, CDR1 is KGHSH, CDR2 LQKENI. This CDR3 comprises 16 residues. V dropped 1 base and J dropped 8; count of bases not matched to a gene: 8. The CDR3 spells CASSPRSDRVDSPLHF. Here the CDR3 DNA reads TGTGCCAGCTCACCACGGTCAGACAGGGTGGATTCACCCCTCCACTTT.

This clonotype was picked up a small number of times. The chain recombines TRBV7-9 with TRBJ1-1; D is possibly TRBD1 (5 bases). Trimming removed 2 bases from V and 5 bases from J, with 12 bases in between. CDR3 length: 14 residues. CDR1 is SEHNR and CDR2 is FQNEAQ in the germline V gene (reference sequence). In nucleotides, the CDR3 is TGTGCCAGCAGCTTAAATGAGGGGTCGACTGAAGCTTTCTTT. This gives the protein CASSLNEGSTEAFF.

The chain carries TRBV6-1 and TRBJ2-7; 9 bases are shared with TRBD1. CDR1 is MNHNS and CDR2 is SASEGT in the germline V gene. The V and J ends lost 5 bases and 7 bases, in that order; junction bases with no gene match: 9. The CDR3 is 14 residues long. The CDR3 sequence is CASSRTGAPGEQYF. The CDR3 bases are TGTGCCAGCAGTCGGACAGGGGCCCCTGGTGAGCAGTACTTC.

The chain links TRBV14 to TRBJ2-3, with 11 positions matching TRBD2. The V and J ends lost 1 base and 2 bases, in that order; junction bases with no gene match: 8. This CDR3 spans 18 amino acids. CDR1 and CDR2 from the germline V gene are SGHDN and FVKESK. The CDR3 region is CASSQGRVAGGSTDTQYF. CDR3 bases: TGTGCCAGCAGCCAAGGTCGAGTAGCGGGAGGGTCCACAGATACGCAGTATTTT.

This clonotype came up a few times. The chain recombines TRBV6-4 with TRBJ2-1, with D maybe TRBD2 (6 bases). This CDR3 is 12 amino acids long. Trimming pared 6 bases from V and 13 bases from J, leaving 16 bases between. Germline V lookup: CDR1 MRHNA, CDR2 SNTAGT. CDR3: CASSDIGGTQFF. The DNA of the CDR3 is TGTGCCAGCAGCGACATCGGGGGAACACAGTTCTTC.

As to this clonotype: A much larger clone sits a single nucleotide away, making a read error possible. As the CDR3 is not closed by the conserved phenylalanine or tryptophan, this likely results from a read error. V usage is TRBV6-1 and J usage is TRBJ2-3; possible D gene TRBD1, 7 bases. The CDR3 contains 15 residues. Germline V gene sequence: CDR1 MNHNS, CDR2 SASEGT. CDR3 in amino acids: CASSEWGDSTDTQYL. The CDR3 DNA sequence: TGTGCCAGCAGTGAATGGGGGGACAGCACGGATACGCAGTATCTT.

The sample holds one count of this clonotype. V gene TRBV5-1 combines with J gene TRBJ2-7; D possibly corresponds to TRBD1 (6 bases). The V gene's germline CDR1 is SGHRS and CDR2 YFSETQ. V lost 1 base and J lost 5, with 19 bases in between. CDR3 length: 16 residues. In nucleotides, the CDR3 is TGCGCCAGCAGCTTGACCCGTGGACAGATTCCTCACGAGCAGTACTTC. It translates to CASSLTRGQIPHEQYF.

The count of this clonotype is one. The chain has TRBV11-1 and TRBJ1-2; D gene uncertain. With 10 bases removed from V and 8 bases from J, the gap between germline ends came to 20 bases. CDR3 size: 13 residues. Per germline, CDR1 SGHAT and CDR2 FQDESV (reference sequence). Written as DNA, the CDR3 is TGTGCCAACAGTTTAGAAGCGGGGAGCGGCTACACCTTC. This codes for CANSLEAGSGYTF. Drawing the rest from reference TRBV11-1 and TRBJ1-2, the complete variable domain is EAEVAQSPRYKITEKSQAVAFWCDPISGHATLYWYRQILGQGPELLVQFQDESVVDDSQLPKDRFSAERLKGVDSTLKIQPAELGDSAMYLCANSLEAGSGYTFGSGTRLTVV.

The chain joins TRBV29-1 to TRBJ2-5; 8 bases line up with TRBD1. In germline, CDR1 is SQVTM, CDR2 ANQGSEA. The CDR3 sequence is 12 residues long. The J segment lost 3 bases and the V segment lost 8 bases, leaving 5 bases of the junction unmatched. The CDR3 here is CSHLTGEETQYF. CDR3 sequence (DNA): TGCAGCCATCTGACAGGGGAAGAGACCCAGTACTTC.

In the case of this clonotype: A read error is possible here, since a much larger clone lies one base away. The rearrangement links TRBV5-6 to TRBJ2-7; possibly TRBD1 or TRBD2 for D (5 bases each). The length of the CDR3 is 15 residues. Per the germline V gene, CDR1 is SGHDT and CDR2 is YYEEEE. The CDR3 region has the DNA TGTGCCAGCAGCTTGCAGGGACCCGTGACCTACAAGCAGTACTTC. Translation gives CASSLQGPVTYKQYF.

This clonotype has ten or more counts. The chain carries TRBV14 and TRBJ2-5, with unresolved D. Per germline, CDR1 SGHDN and CDR2 FVKESK. The CDR3 has 13 amino acids. Trimming stripped 1 base from V and 7 bases from J, with 10 bases between. CDR3 DNA sequence: TGTGCCAGCAGCCAAGTAAACATGGGGACCCAGTACTTC. The encoded protein is CASSQVNMGTQYF.

With regard to this clonotype: A much larger clonotype is one base distant, so this may be a read error. The chain links TRBV12-3 or TRBV12-4 to TRBJ2-7, with TRBD2 as a possible D gene (5 bases). The CDR3 has 13 residues. Here the CDR3 DNA reads TGTGCCAGCAGTTTCGGGATTACCTACGAGCAGCACTTC. Encoded protein: CASSFGITYEQHF.

Remarks on this clonotype: The junction and the germline gene differ at one end; a read error may be behind it. This chain joins TRBV11-1 and TRBJ2-1; TRBD2 aligns across 14 bases. The CDR3 loop spans 19 amino acids. Germline CDR1 reads SGHAT; CDR2 reads FQDESV (reference sequence). The CDR3 is CASSSGLAGAFSSYDEQFF. CDR3 nucleotides: TGTGCCAGCAGTTCGGGACTAGCGGGAGCCTTCAGCTCCTACGATGAGCAGTTCTTC.

The J gene is TRBJ2-3, the V gene TRBV11-2; D is ambiguous. Per germline, CDR1 SGHAT and CDR2 FQNNGV. This CDR3 has 14 residues. With 0 bases removed from V and 9 bases from J, the gap between germline ends came to 13 bases. The CDR3 nucleotides are TGTGCCAGCAGCTTAGATCTAGTTCTTGGGACGCAGTATTTT. Its translation: CASSLDLVLGTQYF.